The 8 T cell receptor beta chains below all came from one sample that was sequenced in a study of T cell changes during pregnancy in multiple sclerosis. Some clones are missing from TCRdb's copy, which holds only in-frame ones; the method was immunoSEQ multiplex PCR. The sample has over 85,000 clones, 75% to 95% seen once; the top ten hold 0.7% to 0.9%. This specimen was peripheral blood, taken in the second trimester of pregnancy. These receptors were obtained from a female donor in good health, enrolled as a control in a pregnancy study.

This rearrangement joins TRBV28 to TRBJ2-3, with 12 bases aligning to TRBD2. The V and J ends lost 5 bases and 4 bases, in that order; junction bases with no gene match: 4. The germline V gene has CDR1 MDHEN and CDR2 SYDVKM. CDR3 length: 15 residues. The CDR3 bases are TGTGCCAGCAGTGAGACTAGCGGGAGAGCAGATACGCAGTATTTT. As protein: CASSETSGRADTQYF.

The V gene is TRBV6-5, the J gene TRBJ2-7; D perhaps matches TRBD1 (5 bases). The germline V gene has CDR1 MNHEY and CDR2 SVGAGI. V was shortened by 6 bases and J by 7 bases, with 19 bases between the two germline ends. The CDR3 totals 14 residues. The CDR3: CASSRGPGNREQYF. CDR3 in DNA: TGTGCCAGCAGCCGCGGCCCAGGGAATCGGGAGCAGTACTTC.

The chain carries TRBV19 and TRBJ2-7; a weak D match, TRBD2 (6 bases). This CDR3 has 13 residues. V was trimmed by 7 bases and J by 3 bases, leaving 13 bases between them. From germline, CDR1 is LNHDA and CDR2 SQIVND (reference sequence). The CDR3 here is CASKGGANYEQYF. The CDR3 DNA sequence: TGTGCCAGTAAGGGCGGGGCCAACTACGAGCAGTACTTC.

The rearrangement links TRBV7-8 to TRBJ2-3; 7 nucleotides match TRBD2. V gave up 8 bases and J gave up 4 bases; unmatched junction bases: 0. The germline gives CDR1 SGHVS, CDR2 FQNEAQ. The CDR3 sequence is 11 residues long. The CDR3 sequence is CASRGADTQYF. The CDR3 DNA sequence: TGTGCCAGCCGGGGGGCAGATACGCAGTATTTT.

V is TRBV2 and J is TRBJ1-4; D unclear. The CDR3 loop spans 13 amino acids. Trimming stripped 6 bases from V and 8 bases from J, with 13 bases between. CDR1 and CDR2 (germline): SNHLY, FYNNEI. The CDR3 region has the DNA TGTGCCAGCAGCATAGAGAGCATCGAAAAACTGTTTTTT. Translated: CASSIESIEKLFF.

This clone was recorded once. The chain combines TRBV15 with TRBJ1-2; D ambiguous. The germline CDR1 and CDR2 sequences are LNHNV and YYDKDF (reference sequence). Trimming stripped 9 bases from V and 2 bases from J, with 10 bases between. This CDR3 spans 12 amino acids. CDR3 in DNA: TGTGCCACGGGCAGTCTCAACTATGGCTACACCTTC. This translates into CATGSLNYGYTF.

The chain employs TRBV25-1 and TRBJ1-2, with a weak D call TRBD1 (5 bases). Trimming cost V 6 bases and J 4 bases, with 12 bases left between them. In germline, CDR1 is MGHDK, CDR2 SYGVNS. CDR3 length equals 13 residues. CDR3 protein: CASSDSTSYGYTF. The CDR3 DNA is TGTGCCAGCAGCGACAGTACATCCTATGGCTACACCTTC.

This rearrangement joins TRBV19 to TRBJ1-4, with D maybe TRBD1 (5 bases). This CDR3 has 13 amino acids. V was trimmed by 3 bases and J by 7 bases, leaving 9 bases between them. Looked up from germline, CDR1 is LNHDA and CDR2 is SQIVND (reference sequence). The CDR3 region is CASSMGQGEKLFF. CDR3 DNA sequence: TGTGCCAGTAGTATGGGTCAGGGTGAAAAACTGTTTTTT. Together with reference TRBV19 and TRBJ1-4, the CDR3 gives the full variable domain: DGGITQSPKYLFRKEGQNVTLSCEQNLNHDAMYWYRQDPGQGLRLIYYSQIVNDFQKGDIAEGYSVSREKKESFPLTVTSAQKNPTAFYLCASSMGQGEKLFFGSGTQLSVL.